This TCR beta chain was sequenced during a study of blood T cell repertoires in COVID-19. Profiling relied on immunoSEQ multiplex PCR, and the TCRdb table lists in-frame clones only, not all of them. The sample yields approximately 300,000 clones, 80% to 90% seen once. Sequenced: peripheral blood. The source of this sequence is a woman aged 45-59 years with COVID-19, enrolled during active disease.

CDR3 residues: CASSYSKAGRGNTIYF. As DNA, the CDR3 is TGTGCCAGCAGTTACTCGAAGGCAGGGAGGGGGAACACCATATATTTT. The rearrangement uses TRBV6-5 and TRBJ1-3; D may be TRBD1 (6 bases). Trimming shortened V by 0 bases and J by 7 bases, and 16 bases separated the two germline ends. Germline V CDR1 and CDR2: MNHEY, SVGAGI. This CDR3 is 16 amino acids long.